This T cell receptor beta chain emerged from a study of cytomegalovirus exposure and HLA in healthy donors. About this clone itself: The antigen is undetermined.

Donors in the study were healthy people who gave bone marrow. Study-level findings and limits: According to the study, around 180 TCR beta chains were cytomegalovirus-associated. Reported performance of the classifier showed diagnosis of cytomegalovirus status with high specificity and sensitivity.

The study ran its PCR with 60 Vbeta and 13 Jbeta primers. Per the original data handling: It was a later analysis that counted 79 million or so unique TCR beta chains, of which 8.5 million to 12 million were shared. Libraries were prepared by immunoSEQ multiplex PCR; TCRdb keeps only in-frame clonotypes and omits some of them. V, J and clone size derive from that table, while D and trimming were established from the DNA sequence. The data contain more than 95,000 clones, just under 80% of them singletons. The sample was PBMCs. The clonotype was recovered from a male donor in good health and CMV-seronegative.

DNA for the CDR3: TGTGCCAGCAGCTTAGGGGGGCCCCAAGAGACCCAGTACTTC. Protein product: CASSLGGPQETQYF. The genes are TRBV13 and TRBJ2-5, with a possible D match to TRBD1 (5 bases). CDR3 length: 14 residues. V lost 0 bases and J lost 1, with 6 bases in between. Germline CDR1 reads PRHDT; CDR2 reads FYEKMQ (reference sequence).